The 2 T cell receptor beta chains listed next were all sequenced from one sample in a study of blood T cell repertoires in COVID-19. This table comes from immunoSEQ multiplex PCR, and its TCRdb copy is limited to in-frame clones, with some not included. The data hold fewer than 75,000 clones, with approximately 92% observed a single time. The sample was peripheral blood. Source of these receptors: a man in his forties or fifties with active COVID-19.

This clone was found once. This rearrangement joins TRBV19 to TRBJ2-3, with a tentative D call TRBD1 (5 bases). The CDR3 extends over 14 amino acids. V lost 7 bases to trimming and J lost 2 bases, with 13 bases between them. CDR1 LNHDA and CDR2 SQIVND come from the germline V gene (reference sequence). CDR3 sequence reads: CASNLPGITDTQYF. DNA for the CDR3: TGTGCCAGTAATTTGCCAGGGATCACAGATACGCAGTATTTT.

V and J are TRBV2 and TRBJ1-4; D is unclear. Germline loops: CDR1 SNHLY, CDR2 FYNNEI. CDR3 length equals 17 residues. The V end lost 7 bases, the J end lost 4 bases, and 22 bases lay between the germline ends. The CDR3 here is CASTGGRAHRGNEKLFF. The CDR3 DNA reads TGTGCCAGCACCGGAGGACGAGCCCACAGAGGTAATGAAAAACTGTTTTTT. Based on the CDR3 plus reference TRBV2 and TRBJ1-4, the full variable domain is EPEVTQTPSHQVTQMGQEVILRCVPISNHLYFYWYRQILGQKVEFLVSFYNNEISEKSEIFDDQFSVERPDGSNFTLKIRSTKLEDSAMYFCASTGGRAHRGNEKLFFGSGTQLSVL.